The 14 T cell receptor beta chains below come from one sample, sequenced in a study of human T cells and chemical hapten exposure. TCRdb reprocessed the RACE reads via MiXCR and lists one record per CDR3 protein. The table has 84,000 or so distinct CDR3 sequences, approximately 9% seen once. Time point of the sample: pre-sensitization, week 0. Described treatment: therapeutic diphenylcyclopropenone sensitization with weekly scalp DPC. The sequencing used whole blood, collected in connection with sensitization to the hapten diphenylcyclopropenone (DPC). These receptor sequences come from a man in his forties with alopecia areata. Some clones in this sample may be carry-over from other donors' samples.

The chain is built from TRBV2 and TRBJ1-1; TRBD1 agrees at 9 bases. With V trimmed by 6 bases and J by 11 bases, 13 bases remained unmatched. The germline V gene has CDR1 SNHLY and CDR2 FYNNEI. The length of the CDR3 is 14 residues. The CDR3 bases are TGTGCCAGCAGACCGACAGGGGGGTCTGCATTGGCTTTCTTT. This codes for CASRPTGGSALAFF.

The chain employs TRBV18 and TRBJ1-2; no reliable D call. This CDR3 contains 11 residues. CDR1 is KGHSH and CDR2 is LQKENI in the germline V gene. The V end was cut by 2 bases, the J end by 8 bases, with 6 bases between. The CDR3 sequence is CASSPGSGYTF. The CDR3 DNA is TGTGCCAGCTCACCAGGGAGCGGCTACACCTTC.

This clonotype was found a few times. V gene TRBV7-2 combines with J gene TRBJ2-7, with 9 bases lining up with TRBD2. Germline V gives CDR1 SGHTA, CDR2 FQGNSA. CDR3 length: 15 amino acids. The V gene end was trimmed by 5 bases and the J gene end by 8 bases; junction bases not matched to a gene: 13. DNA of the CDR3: TGTGCCAGCAGCCCCTTCGGTGGCGGGAGGGAGCAGCAGTACTTC. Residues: CASSPFGGGREQQYF.

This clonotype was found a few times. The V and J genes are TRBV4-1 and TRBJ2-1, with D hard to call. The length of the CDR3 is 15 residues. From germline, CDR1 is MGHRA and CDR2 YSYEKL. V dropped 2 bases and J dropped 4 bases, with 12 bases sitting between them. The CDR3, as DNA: TGCGCCAGCAGCCAATCTCGGGCAGCATACAATGAGCAGTTCTTC. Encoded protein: CASSQSRAAYNEQFF.

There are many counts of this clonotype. The CDR3 reads CASSVWGGAPGVDEQFF. As DNA, the CDR3 is TGTGCCAGCAGCGTTTGGGGCGGAGCGCCAGGAGTCGATGAGCAGTTCTTC. This rearrangement joins TRBV9 to TRBJ2-1, with a tentative D call TRBD1 (5 bases). The CDR3 loop spans 17 amino acids. Deletions cut 2 bases from V and 8 bases from J, with 23 bases between. Germline assignment: CDR1 SGDLS and CDR2 YYNGEE.

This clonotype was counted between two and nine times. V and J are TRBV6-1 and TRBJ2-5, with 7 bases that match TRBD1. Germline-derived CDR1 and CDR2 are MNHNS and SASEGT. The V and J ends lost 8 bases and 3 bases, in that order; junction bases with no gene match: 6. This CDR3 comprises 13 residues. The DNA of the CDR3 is TGTGCCAGCGGATATACAGGGGAAGAGACCCAGTACTTC. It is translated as CASGYTGEETQYF.

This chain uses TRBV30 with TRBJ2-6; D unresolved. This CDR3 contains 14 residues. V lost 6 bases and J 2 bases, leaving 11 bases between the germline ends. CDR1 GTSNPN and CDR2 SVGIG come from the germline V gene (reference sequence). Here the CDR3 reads CACSRAPGANVLTF. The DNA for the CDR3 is TGTGCCTGTAGTAGAGCCCCTGGGGCCAACGTCCTGACTTTC.

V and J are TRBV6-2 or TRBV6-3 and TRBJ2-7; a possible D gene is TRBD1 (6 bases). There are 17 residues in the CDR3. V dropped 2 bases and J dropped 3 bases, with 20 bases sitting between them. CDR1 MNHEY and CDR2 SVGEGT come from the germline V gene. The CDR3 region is CASSYLSLDRNLYEQYF. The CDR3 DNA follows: TGTGCCAGCAGTTACCTTTCCCTGGACAGAAACCTCTACGAGCAGTACTTC.

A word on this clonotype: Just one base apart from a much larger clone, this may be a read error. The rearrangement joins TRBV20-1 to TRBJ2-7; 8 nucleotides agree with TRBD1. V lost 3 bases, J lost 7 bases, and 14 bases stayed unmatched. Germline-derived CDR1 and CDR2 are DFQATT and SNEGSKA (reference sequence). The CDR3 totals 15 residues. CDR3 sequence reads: CSARGHSGQGGEQYF. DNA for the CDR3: TGCAGTGCTAGGGGACACTCCGGACAGGGTGGGGAGCAGTACTTC.

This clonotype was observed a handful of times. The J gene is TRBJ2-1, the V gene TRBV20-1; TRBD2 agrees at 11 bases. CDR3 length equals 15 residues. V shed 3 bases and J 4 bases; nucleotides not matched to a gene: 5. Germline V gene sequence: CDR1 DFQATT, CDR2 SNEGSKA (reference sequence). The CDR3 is CSASDGTSGYNEQFF. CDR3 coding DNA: TGCAGTGCTAGCGACGGGACTAGCGGATACAATGAGCAGTTCTTC.

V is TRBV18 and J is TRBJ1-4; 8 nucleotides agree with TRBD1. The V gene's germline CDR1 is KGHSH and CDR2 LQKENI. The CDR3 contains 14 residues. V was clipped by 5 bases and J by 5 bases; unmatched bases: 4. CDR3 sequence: CASSRDRRNEKLFF. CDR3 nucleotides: TGTGCCAGCTCAAGGGACAGGAGAAATGAAAAACTGTTTTTT.

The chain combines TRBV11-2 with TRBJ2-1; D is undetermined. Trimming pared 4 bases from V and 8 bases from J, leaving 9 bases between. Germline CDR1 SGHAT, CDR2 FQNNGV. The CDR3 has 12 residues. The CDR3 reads CASSSLRYEQFF. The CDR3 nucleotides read TGTGCCAGCAGCTCCCTACGTTATGAGCAGTTCTTC.

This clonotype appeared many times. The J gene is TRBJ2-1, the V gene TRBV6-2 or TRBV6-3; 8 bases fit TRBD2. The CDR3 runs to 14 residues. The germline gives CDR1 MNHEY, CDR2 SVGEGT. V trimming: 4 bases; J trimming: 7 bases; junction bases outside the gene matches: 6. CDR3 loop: CASSWSGRGNEQFF. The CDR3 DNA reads TGTGCCAGCAGTTGGAGCGGGAGAGGAAATGAGCAGTTCTTC.

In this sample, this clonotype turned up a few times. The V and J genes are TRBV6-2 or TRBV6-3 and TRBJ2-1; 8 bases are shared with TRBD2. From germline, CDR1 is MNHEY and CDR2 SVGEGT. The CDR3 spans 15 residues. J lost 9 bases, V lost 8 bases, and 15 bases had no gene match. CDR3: CASLSKSAGDFEQFF. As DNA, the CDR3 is TGTGCCAGCTTAAGCAAATCAGCGGGAGATTTTGAGCAGTTCTTC.